This T cell receptor (beta chain) was captured in a study of cytomegalovirus exposure and HLA in healthy donors. The CDR3 consists of 14 residues. Per germline, CDR1 MDHEN and CDR2 SYDVKM. V was shortened by 3 bases and J by 6 bases, with 14 bases between the two germline ends. Primers for the PCR totalled 60 Vbeta and 13 Jbeta. Sequencing was performed with immunoSEQ multiplex PCR; in TCRdb, only in-frame clones are kept and a portion is missing. The sample yields around 110,000 clones, of which the top ten take up approximately 6.8%. Points from the study as a whole: In a later analysis, DRB1 alleles had the most associated TCRs; HLA-C alleles the fewest. Researchers reported from a later analysis that most CMV-associated TCR beta chains appeared HLA-restricted. Rare TCR sequences dominated, though some public TCRs recurred in many donors. Relative to the 666-donor mean, N-insertions were reportedly fewer in an Asian-associated ancestry cluster in a later analysis.

Concerning this clone: Its antigen is as yet unknown.

The chain links TRBV28 to TRBJ1-1, with D possibly matching TRBD1 (6 bases). This TCR was sampled from a man in his forties in good health and CMV-seropositive. Material for sequencing was PBMCs. CDR3 DNA sequence: TGTGCCAGCAGTTTGGGGGGGCGCACCGCTGAAGCTTTCTTT. Its translation: CASSLGGRTAEAFF. The complete variable domain, with remaining parts taken from reference TRBV28 and TRBJ1-1, reads DVKVTQSSRYLVKRTGEKVFLECVQDMDHENMFWYRQDPGLGLRLIYFSYDVKMKEKGDIPEGYSVSREKKERFSLILESASTNQTSMYLCASSLGGRTAEAFFGQGTRLTVV.